These T cell receptor beta chains were read from a single sample in a study of CXCR3-negative and CXCR3-positive naive CD8 T cells. TCRdb re-called the 5' RACE reads, yielding one record per CDR3 amino acid sequence without DNA. The sample data list roughly 120,000 distinct CDR3 sequences. Sample: naive CXCR3+ CD8+ T cells from blood. These receptors originate from a human donor in good health. Some clones in this sample may be carry-over from other donors' samples. CDR3s include the opening cysteine and the closing phenylalanine or tryptophan.

J gene | V gene | CDR3 protein
TRBJ2-1 | TRBV5-6 | CASSPSSGYEQFF
TRBJ2-3 | TRBV28 | CASSLLPGYSDTQYF
TRBJ1-2 | TRBV29-1 | CSAISGSGHGYTF
TRBJ2-2 | TRBV12-3/TRBV12-4 | CASRIAGPGTGELFF
TRBJ2-3 | TRBV5-5 | CASSLDGVSTDTQYF
TRBJ2-6 | TRBV19 | CASTIRDRAHSGANVLTF
TRBJ2-5 | TRBV28 | CASLAQTGGMKETQYF
TRBJ2-1 | TRBV14 | CASSRNREQFF
TRBJ2-2 | TRBV7-9 | CASSSAGVGTGELFF
TRBJ2-5 | TRBV3-1 | CASSQEEETQYF
TRBJ1-1 | TRBV25-1 | CASSAGEVPEAFF
TRBJ1-5 | TRBV12-3/TRBV12-4 | CASSPGAGGNGQPQHF
TRBJ1-1 | TRBV6-5 | CASSPGLSVNTEAFF
TRBJ2-1 | TRBV28 | CASTHPGGEQFF
TRBJ2-7 | TRBV4-1 | CASSTRASGRDSYEQYF
TRBJ1-5 | TRBV28 | CASSSTGLYQPQHF
TRBJ2-1 | TRBV20-1 | CSQKRGDKANEQFF
TRBJ1-1 | TRBV20-1 | CSARDMYGVGTEAFF
TRBJ2-1 | TRBV15 | CATSRGGQLASSYNEQFF
TRBJ2-3 | TRBV7-9 | CASSLGAGGSTDTQYF
TRBJ2-1 | TRBV28 | CASSLGSSLFF
TRBJ2-6 | TRBV4-3 | CASSQDRYTGANVLTF
TRBJ2-5 | TRBV7-9 | CASSPTGETQYF
TRBJ2-7 | TRBV29-1 | CSVVKGGSWEQYF
TRBJ2-7 | TRBV29-1 | CSVVETGTESYEQYF
TRBJ2-7 | TRBV29-1 | CSVFVLDRGPYEQYF
TRBJ2-2 | TRBV5-1 | CASSPGRPGELFF
TRBJ2-1 | TRBV6-2/TRBV6-3 | CASTVQGANEQFF
TRBJ1-1 | TRBV30 | CAWSVWGLNTEAFF
TRBJ2-7 | TRBV4-2 | CASSQSTGTSYEQYF
TRBJ2-5 | TRBV28 | CASSLGGRFETQYF
TRBJ2-1 | TRBV9 | CASSVTGGSYNEQFF
TRBJ2-1 | TRBV11-1 | CASSSRYDNEQFF
TRBJ2-7 | TRBV5-1 | CASSFFGASTYEQYF
TRBJ2-1 | TRBV7-3 | CASSPTFPHNEQFF
TRBJ1-1 | TRBV25-1 | CASSEETEKNTEAFF
TRBJ1-2 | TRBV10-1 | CASSDDSSYGYTF
TRBJ2-4 | TRBV7-2 | CASRRTGALTIQYF
TRBJ2-7 | TRBV7-9 | CASNAGRSYEQYF
TRBJ2-5 | TRBV21-1 | CASTDFRQEIQETQYF
TRBJ1-1 | TRBV5-1 | CASSSRQGMNTEAFF
TRBJ2-7 | TRBV20-1 | CSATGTGVEQYF
TRBJ2-7 | TRBV29-1 | CSSEGEGSNEQYF
TRBJ1-4 | TRBV7-9 | CASSSQGTNEKLFF
TRBJ2-1 | TRBV27 | CASSSGTENEQFF
TRBJ1-2 | TRBV10-3 | CAISETPGQERLDYGYTF
TRBJ1-2 | TRBV5-1 | CASSLRVRDRGRHGYTF
TRBJ2-4 | TRBV5-1 | CASSLEGENIQYF
TRBJ2-6 | TRBV30 | CAWSVPSGANVLTF
TRBJ2-1 | TRBV2 | CASSEADYNEQFF
TRBJ2-7 | TRBV6-2/TRBV6-3 | CASSHDLQRGAYEQYF
TRBJ2-2 | TRBV3-1 | CASSPGSSGGELFF
TRBJ2-5 | TRBV2 | CASSTSGTDQGTQYF
TRBJ1-1 | TRBV6-5 | CASRAGQNEAFF
TRBJ2-1 | TRBV20-1 | CSANGGLAGHEQFF
TRBJ2-7 | TRBV5-1 | CASSAWTGTDHEQYF
TRBJ2-2 | TRBV7-3 | CASRDSGAGELFF
TRBJ1-1 | TRBV6-5 | CASSYSRQGIGMNTEAFF
TRBJ2-7 | TRBV6-2/TRBV6-3 | CASRKGIYEQYF
TRBJ2-1 | TRBV11-2 | CASSPPLRVGLHEQFF